The clone carrying this TCR beta chain was observed many times. As yet, its antigen is unknown. Inclusion characteristics of ophthalmopathy patients comprised a Clinical Activity Score of at least 3, a NOSPECS grade of at least 4, and duration under 3 months. The PBMCs had their origin in 10 ml of fresh peripheral blood. The CDR3 runs 12 residues. V was pared by 8 bases and J by 6 bases, with 14 bases between. Germline CDR1 and CDR2: MNHNS and SASEGT. The CDR3 regions of TCR beta were amplified from RNA transcripts. HTBI primers were employed in a first-round RT-PCR of the TCR CDR3. TCRdb reprocessed the multiplex PCR reads via MiXCR and lists one record per CDR3 protein. The table has hundreds of thousands of distinct CDR3 sequences, over 12% seen once. The entry originates in a study of T cells in Graves' hyperthyroidism and ophthalmopathy. Study-level points and caveats: Appearing also in blood were most of the thyroid clonotypes expanded above 0.001.

The chain has TRBV6-1 and TRBJ2-7; possible D gene TRBD1, 6 bases. The TCR originated in a woman aged 40 to 50 with Graves' ophthalmopathy. The sequenced sample consisted of blood. The CDR3 protein is CASGNRVAEQYF. The CDR3 DNA follows: TGTGCCAGCGGGAACAGGGTGGCCGAGCAGTACTTC.